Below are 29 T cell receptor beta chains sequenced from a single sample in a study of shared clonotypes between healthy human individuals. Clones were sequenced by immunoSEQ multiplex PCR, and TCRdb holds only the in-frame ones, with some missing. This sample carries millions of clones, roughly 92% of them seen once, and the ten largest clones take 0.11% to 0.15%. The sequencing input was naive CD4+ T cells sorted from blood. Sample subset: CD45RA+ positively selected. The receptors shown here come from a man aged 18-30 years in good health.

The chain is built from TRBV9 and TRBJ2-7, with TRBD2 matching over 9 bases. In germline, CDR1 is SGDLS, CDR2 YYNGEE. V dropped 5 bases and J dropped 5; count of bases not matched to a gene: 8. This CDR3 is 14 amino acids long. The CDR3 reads CASSRSGSPNEQYF. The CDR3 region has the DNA TGTGCCAGCAGTCGTAGCGGGAGCCCGAACGAGCAGTACTTC.

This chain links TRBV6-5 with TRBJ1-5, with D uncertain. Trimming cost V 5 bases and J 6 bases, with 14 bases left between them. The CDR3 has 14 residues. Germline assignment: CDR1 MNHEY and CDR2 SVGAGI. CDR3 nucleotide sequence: TGTGCCAGCAGTAAGGGAGGGAAGGGTCAGCCCCAGCATTTT. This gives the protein CASSKGGKGQPQHF.

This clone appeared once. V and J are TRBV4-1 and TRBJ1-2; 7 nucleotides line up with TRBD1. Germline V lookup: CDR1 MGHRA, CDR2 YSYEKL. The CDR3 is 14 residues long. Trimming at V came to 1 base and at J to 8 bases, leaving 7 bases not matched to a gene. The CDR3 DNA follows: TGCGCCAGCAGCCAAGTAAAGACAGGGCAGGGCTACACCTTC. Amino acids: CASSQVKTGQGYTF.

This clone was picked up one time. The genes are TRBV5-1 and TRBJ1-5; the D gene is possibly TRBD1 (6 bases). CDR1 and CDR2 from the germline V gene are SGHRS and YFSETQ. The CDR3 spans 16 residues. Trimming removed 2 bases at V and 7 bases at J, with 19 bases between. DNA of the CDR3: TGCGCCAGCAGCTTAAAAATAACAGGGTCCCGACAGCCCCAGCATTTT. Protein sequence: CASSLKITGSRQPQHF.

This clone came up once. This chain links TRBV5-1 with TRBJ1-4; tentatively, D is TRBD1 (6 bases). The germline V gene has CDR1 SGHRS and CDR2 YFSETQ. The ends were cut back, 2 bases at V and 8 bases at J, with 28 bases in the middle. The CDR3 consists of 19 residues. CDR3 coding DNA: TGCGCCAGCAGCTTATTTGGGCCGGCGGGGGGCCGTTTAGAGGAAAAACTGTTTTTT. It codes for CASSLFGPAGGRLEEKLFF.

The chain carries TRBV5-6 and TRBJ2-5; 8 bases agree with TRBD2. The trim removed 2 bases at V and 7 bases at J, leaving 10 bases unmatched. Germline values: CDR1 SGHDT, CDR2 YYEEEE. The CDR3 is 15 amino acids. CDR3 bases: TGTGCCAGCAGCTTAGAGCGGGAGCCTTGGTGGACCCAGTACTTC. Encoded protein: CASSLEREPWWTQYF. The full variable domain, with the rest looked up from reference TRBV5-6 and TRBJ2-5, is DAGVTQSPTHLIKTRGQQVTLRCSPKSGHDTVSWYQQALGQGPQFIFQYYEEEERQRGNFPDRFSGHQFPNYSSELNVNALLLGDSALYLCASSLEREPWWTQYFGPGTRLLVL.

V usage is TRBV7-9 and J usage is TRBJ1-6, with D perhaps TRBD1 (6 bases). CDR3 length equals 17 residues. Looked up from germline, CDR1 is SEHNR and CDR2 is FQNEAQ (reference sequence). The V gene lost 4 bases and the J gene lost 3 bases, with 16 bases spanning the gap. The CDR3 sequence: CASSSIHRDLYNSPLHF. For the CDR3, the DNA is TGTGCCAGCAGCTCCATTCACAGGGATCTCTATAATTCACCCCTCCACTTT.

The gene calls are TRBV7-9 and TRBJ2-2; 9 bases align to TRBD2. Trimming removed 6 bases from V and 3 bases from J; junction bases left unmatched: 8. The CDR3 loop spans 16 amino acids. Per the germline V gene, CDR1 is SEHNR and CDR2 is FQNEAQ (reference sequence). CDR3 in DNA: TGTGCCAGCAGACCTCCGGGACTAGCCCACACCGGGGAGCTGTTTTTT. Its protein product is CASRPPGLAHTGELFF.

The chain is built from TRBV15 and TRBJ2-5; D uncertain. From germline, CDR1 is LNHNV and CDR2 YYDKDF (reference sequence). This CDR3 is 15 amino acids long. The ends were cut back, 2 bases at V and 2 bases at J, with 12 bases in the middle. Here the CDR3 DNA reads TGTGCCACCAGCAGATCATCTAAGGGACAAGAGACCCAGTACTTC. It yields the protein CATSRSSKGQETQYF.

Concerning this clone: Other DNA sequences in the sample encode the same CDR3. The DNA for the CDR3 is TGTGCCAGCAGCTTGGGGGGTAGCGGGAGCGGTGAGACCCAGTACTTC. This gives the protein CASSLGGSGSGETQYF. The chain uses TRBV5-4 and TRBJ2-5, with 9 bases lining up with TRBD2. V was pared by 0 bases and J by 5 bases, with 8 bases of the junction left unmatched. The V gene's germline CDR1 is SGHNT and CDR2 YYREEE (reference sequence). CDR3 length: 16 residues. The entire variable domain, with the rest obtained from reference TRBV5-4 and TRBJ2-5, is as follows: ETGVTQSPTHLIKTRGQQVTLRCSSQSGHNTVSWYQQALGQGPQFIFQYYREEENGRGNFPPRFSGLQFPNYSSELNVNALELDDSALYLCASSLGGSGSGETQYFGPGTRLLVL.

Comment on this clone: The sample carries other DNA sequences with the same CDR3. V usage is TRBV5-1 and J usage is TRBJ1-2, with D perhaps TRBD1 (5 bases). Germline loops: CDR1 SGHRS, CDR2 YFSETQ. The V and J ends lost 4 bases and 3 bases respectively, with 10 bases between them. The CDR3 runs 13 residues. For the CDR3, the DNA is TGCGCCAGCAGCCTGGGGGGAGACTATGGCTACACCTTC. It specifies CASSLGGDYGYTF. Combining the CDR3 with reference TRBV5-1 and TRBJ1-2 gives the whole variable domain KAGVTQTPRYLIKTRGQQVTLSCSPISGHRSVSWYQQTPGQGLQFLFEYFSETQRNKGNFPGRFSGRQFSNSRSEMNVSTLELGDSALYLCASSLGGDYGYTFGSGTRLTVV.

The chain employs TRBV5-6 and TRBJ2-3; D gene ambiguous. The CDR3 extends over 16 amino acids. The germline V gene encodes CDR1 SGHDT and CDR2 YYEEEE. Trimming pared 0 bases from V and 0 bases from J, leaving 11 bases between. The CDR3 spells CASSLGLPISTDTQYF. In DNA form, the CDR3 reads TGTGCCAGCAGCTTGGGACTTCCTATCAGCACAGATACGCAGTATTTT.

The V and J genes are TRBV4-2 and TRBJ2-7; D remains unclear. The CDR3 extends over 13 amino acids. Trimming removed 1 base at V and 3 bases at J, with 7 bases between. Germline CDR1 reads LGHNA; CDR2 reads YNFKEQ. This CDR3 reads CASSQGGRYEQYF. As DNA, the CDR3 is TGTGCCAGCAGCCAAGGAGGACGCTACGAGCAGTACTTC.

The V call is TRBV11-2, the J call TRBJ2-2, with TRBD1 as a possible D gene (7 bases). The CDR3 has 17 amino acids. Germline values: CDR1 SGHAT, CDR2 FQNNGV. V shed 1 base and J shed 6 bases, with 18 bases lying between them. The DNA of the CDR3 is TGTGCCAGCAGCTTAGTCAGGGGGGCCTTATATTCCGGGGAGCTGTTTTTT. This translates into CASSLVRGALYSGELFF.

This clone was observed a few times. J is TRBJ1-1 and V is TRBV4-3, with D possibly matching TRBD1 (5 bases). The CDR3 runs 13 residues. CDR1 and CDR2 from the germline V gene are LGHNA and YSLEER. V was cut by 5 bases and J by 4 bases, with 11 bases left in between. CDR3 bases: TGCGCCAGCAGCTGGACGCAGGGCACTGAAGCTTTCTTT. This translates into CASSWTQGTEAFF.

In DNA, the CDR3 is TGTGCCAGCAGCAAAAAGAACCAGGAACCATCCTACGAGCAGTACTTC. This codes for CASSKKNQEPSYEQYF. This rearrangement joins TRBV21-1 to TRBJ2-7; the table's D call, TRBD1, has no DNA check behind it. TRBV21-1 is labeled a pseudogene. This CDR3 contains 16 residues.

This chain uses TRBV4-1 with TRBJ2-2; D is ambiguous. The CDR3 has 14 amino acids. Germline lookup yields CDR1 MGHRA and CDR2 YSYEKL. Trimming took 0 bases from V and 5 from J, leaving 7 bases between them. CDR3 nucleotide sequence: TGCGCCAGCAGCCAAGAGGACGTAACCGGGGAGCTGTTTTTT. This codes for CASSQEDVTGELFF.

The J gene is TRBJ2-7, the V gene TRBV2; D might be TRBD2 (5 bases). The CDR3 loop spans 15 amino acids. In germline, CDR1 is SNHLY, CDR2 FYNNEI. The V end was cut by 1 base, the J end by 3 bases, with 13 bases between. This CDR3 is CASSEDTSNSYEQYF. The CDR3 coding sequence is TGTGCCAGCAGTGAAGATACTAGTAACAGCTACGAGCAGTACTTC.

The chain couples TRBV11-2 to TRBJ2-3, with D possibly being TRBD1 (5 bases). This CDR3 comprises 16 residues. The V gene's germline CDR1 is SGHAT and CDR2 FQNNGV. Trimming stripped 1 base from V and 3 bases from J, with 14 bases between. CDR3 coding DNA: TGTGCCAGCAGCTTAGTTCCAGGGAAGTTGACAGATACGCAGTATTTT. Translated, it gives CASSLVPGKLTDTQYF.

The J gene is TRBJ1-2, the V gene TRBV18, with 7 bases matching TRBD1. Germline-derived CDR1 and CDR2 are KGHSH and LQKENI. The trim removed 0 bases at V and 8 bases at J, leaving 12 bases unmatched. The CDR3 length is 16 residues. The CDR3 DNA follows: TGTGCCAGCTCACCACCTAATGACAGGGCCTCTGGAGGCTACACCTTC. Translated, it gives CASSPPNDRASGGYTF.

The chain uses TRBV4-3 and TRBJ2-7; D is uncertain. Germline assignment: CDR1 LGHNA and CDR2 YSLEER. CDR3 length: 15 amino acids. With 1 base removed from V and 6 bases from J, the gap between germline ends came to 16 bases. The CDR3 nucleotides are TGCGCCAGCAGCCAAGTAACAGATTACTACTCCGAGCAGTACTTC. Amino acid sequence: CASSQVTDYYSEQYF.

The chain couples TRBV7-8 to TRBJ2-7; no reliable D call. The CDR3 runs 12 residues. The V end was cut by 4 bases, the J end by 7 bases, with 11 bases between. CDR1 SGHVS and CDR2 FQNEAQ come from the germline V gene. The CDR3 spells CASSSTVGEQYF. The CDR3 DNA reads TGTGCCAGCAGCTCAACGGTAGGGGAGCAGTACTTC. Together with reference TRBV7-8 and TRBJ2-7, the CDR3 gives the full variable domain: GAGVSQSPRYKVAKRGQDVALRCDPISGHVSLFWYQQALGQGPEFLTYFQNEAQLDKSGLPSDRFFAERPEGSVSTLKIQRTQQEDSAVYLCASSSTVGEQYFGPGTRLTVT.

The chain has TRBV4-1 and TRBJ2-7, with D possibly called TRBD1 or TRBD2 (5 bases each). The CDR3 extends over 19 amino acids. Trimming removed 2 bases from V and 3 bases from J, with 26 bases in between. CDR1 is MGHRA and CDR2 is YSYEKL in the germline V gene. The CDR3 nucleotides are TGCGCCAGCAGCCAATCCTTCGATTTGATGGGGGACCGGCACTACGAGCAGTACTTC. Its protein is CASSQSFDLMGDRHYEQYF.

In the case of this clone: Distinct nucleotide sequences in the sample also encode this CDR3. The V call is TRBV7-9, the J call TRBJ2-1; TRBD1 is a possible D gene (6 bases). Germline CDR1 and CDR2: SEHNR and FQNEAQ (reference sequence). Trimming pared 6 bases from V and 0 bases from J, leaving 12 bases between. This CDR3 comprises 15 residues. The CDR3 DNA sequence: TGTGCCAGCAGTTTAAGGGGGACCTCCTACAATGAGCAGTTCTTC. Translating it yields CASSLRGTSYNEQFF.

The CDR3 sequence: CASHTEAFF. The CDR3 DNA reads as TGTGCCAGCCACACTGAAGCTTTCTTT. This rearrangement joins TRBV6-5 to TRBJ1-1; D gene uncertain. The CDR3 runs 9 residues. Trimming pared 8 bases from V and 3 bases from J, leaving 1 base between. The germline gives CDR1 MNHEY, CDR2 SVGAGI.

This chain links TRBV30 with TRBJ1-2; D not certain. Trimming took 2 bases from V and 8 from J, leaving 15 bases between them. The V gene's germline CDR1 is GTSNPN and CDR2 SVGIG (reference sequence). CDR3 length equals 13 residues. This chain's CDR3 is CAWSRVAAWGYTF. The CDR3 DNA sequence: TGTGCCTGGAGTAGGGTAGCTGCCTGGGGCTACACCTTC.

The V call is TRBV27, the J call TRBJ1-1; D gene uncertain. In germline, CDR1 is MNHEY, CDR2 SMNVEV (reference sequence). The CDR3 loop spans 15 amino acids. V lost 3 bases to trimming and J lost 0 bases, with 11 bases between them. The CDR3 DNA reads TGTGCCAGCAGTTTTAGAGGGTTAGTGAACACTGAAGCTTTCTTT. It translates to CASSFRGLVNTEAFF.

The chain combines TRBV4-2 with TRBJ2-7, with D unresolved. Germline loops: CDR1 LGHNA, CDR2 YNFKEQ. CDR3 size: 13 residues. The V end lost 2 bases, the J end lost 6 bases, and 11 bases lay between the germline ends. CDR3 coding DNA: TGTGCCAGCAGCCAACCCAAAGCCAGCGAGCAGTACTTC. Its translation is CASSQPKASEQYF.

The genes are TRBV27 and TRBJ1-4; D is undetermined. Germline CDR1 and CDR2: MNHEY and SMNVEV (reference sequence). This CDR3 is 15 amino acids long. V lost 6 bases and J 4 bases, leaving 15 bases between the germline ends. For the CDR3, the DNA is TGTGCCAGCAGCCCTAGGGAGGGAGTTAATGAAAAACTGTTTTTT. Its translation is CASSPREGVNEKLFF. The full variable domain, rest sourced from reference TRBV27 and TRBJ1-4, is EAQVTQNPRYLITVTGKKLTVTCSQNMNHEYMSWYRQDPGLGLRQIYYSMNVEVTDKGDVPEGYKVSRKEKRNFPLILESPSPNQTSLYFCASSPREGVNEKLFFGSGTQLSVL.